This T cell receptor (beta chain) was identified in a study of OX40 agonist ivuxolimab in advanced cancers. Overall study findings and caveats: The authors did not determine the antigen specificity of the expanded peripheral T cells.

Trimming stripped 6 bases from V and 5 bases from J, with 19 bases between. The V gene's germline CDR1 is SEHNR and CDR2 FQNEAQ (reference sequence). CDR3 size: 15 residues. This clone was seen only once. Its antigen is not identified. Profiled with immunoSEQ multiplex PCR; TCRdb holds only in-frame clones, not every one. The sample lists about 100,000 clones, 75% to 90% occurring once. The source of this sequence is an adult with an advanced solid tumor such as melanoma, head and neck, liver or kidney cancer. The chain employs TRBV7-9 and TRBJ1-2; D is possibly TRBD1 (6 bases). The source was CD4+ or CD8+ T cells sorted from blood, collected in a trial of the OX40 agonist ivuxolimab. The CDR3 sequence is CASSPGGGHEYGYTF. CDR3 DNA sequence: TGTGCCAGCAGTCCCGGGGGGGGCCATGAGTATGGCTACACCTTC.